The rows below give T cell receptor beta chains drawn from one sample of a study of T cell responses to AZD1222 COVID-19 vaccine. Using immunoSEQ multiplex PCR, the repertoire was profiled, and TCRdb retains in-frame clones only, with some absent. This sample has about 100,000 clones, with roughly 87% found just once. This specimen was peripheral blood, taken on day 0 of AZD1222 vaccination. These receptors originate from an adult in good health. Both conserved end residues are part of each CDR3. Fields, in order: clone size, D gene, J gene, V gene, CDR3 protein, CDR3 DNA. A D gene is named only where the DNA matches it firmly. Clone size is stated in some rows and not others, as once, few, many or a class when expanded.

abundance: .
d_gene: TRBD1
j_gene: TRBJ1-5
v_gene: TRBV6-2/TRBV6-3
CDR3aa: CASSYVAGQGNQPQHF
CDR3nt: TGTGCCAGCAGTTACGTTGCGGGACAGGGCAATCAGCCCCAGCATTTT

abundance: .
d_gene: .
j_gene: TRBJ2-1
v_gene: TRBV21-1
CDR3aa: CASSKVIGRAEQFF
CDR3nt: TGTGCCAGCAGCAAAGTAATCGGCAGGGCTGAGCAGTTCTTC

abundance: .
d_gene: .
j_gene: TRBJ1-5
v_gene: TRBV4-2
CDR3aa: CASSQAEGVGNQPQHF
CDR3nt: TGTGCCAGCAGCCAAGCTGAGGGGGTGGGCAATCAGCCCCAGCATTTT

abundance: once
d_gene: TRBD1
j_gene: TRBJ1-1
v_gene: TRBV5-5
CDR3aa: CASSPDRGTEAFF
CDR3nt: TGTGCCAGCAGCCCGGACAGGGGGACTGAAGCTTTCTTT

abundance: .
d_gene: .
j_gene: TRBJ2-3
v_gene: TRBV6-5
CDR3aa: CASSVVIRDTQYF
CDR3nt: TGTGCCAGCAGCGTGGTTATCAGAGATACGCAGTATTTT

abundance: .
d_gene: TRBD1
j_gene: TRBJ1-2
v_gene: TRBV2
CDR3aa: CASSVGQGEGYGYTF
CDR3nt: TGTGCCAGCAGCGTAGGACAGGGGGAAGGCTATGGCTACACCTTC

abundance: .
d_gene: TRBD1
j_gene: TRBJ1-6
v_gene: TRBV10-3
CDR3aa: CAISVFRQGDSPLHF
CDR3nt: TGTGCCATCAGTGTTTTCCGACAGGGGGATTCACCCCTCCACTTT

abundance: once
d_gene: .
j_gene: TRBJ1-1
v_gene: TRBV11-3
CDR3aa: CASSSGGANTEAFF
CDR3nt: TGTGCCAGCAGCTCCGGCGGGGCGAACACTGAAGCTTTCTTT

abundance: .
d_gene: TRBD1
j_gene: TRBJ2-1
v_gene: TRBV5-1
CDR3aa: CASSLVGQQYNEQFF
CDR3nt: TGCGCCAGCAGCTTGGTGGGACAGCAATACAATGAGCAGTTCTTC

abundance: .
d_gene: TRBD2
j_gene: TRBJ2-3
v_gene: TRBV3-1/TRBV3-2
CDR3aa: CASSQRGDFTDTQYF
CDR3nt: TGTGCCAGCAGCCAGCGGGGGGACTTCACAGATACGCAGTATTTT

abundance: .
d_gene: .
j_gene: TRBJ1-1
v_gene: TRBV23-1
CDR3aa: CASSRDGWGTEAFF
CDR3nt: TGCGCCAGCAGTCGAGACGGCTGGGGCACTGAAGCTTTCTTT

abundance: .
d_gene: .
j_gene: TRBJ2-5
v_gene: TRBV5-6
CDR3aa: CASSLGAGETQYF
CDR3nt: TGTGCCAGCAGCTTGGGGGCGGGAGAGACCCAGTACTTC

abundance: .
d_gene: TRBD1
j_gene: TRBJ2-2
v_gene: TRBV4-3
CDR3aa: CASSPGTGNTGELFF
CDR3nt: TGCGCCAGCAGCCCCGGGACAGGGAACACCGGGGAGCTGTTTTTT

abundance: .
d_gene: .
j_gene: TRBJ2-1
v_gene: TRBV12-3/TRBV12-4
CDR3aa: CASSWDREQFF
CDR3nt: TGTGCCAGCAGTTGGGACCGGGAGCAGTTCTTC

abundance: once
d_gene: TRBD2
j_gene: TRBJ2-5
v_gene: TRBV10-3
CDR3aa: CAISEPVAGAVETQYF
CDR3nt: TGTGCCATCAGTGAGCCGGTAGCGGGCGCTGTGGAGACCCAGTACTTC

abundance: .
d_gene: .
j_gene: TRBJ1-1
v_gene: TRBV5-4
CDR3aa: CASSQGRANTEAFF
CDR3nt: TGTGCCAGCAGCCAGGGACGGGCGAACACTGAAGCTTTCTTT

abundance: .
d_gene: .
j_gene: TRBJ2-1
v_gene: TRBV7-2
CDR3aa: CASSLGRGAQWANEQFF
CDR3nt: TGTGCCAGCAGCTTGGGAAGGGGGGCCCAATGGGCCAATGAGCAGTTCTTC

abundance: .
d_gene: TRBD2
j_gene: TRBJ2-2
v_gene: TRBV6-2/TRBV6-3
CDR3aa: CASSYSMVGGRLPGELFF
CDR3nt: TGTGCCAGCAGTTACTCGATGGTTGGCGGGAGGTTGCCCGGGGAGCTGTTTTTT

abundance: .
d_gene: .
j_gene: TRBJ1-1
v_gene: TRBV4-2
CDR3aa: CASSQHLGRRQEGTEAFF
CDR3nt: TGTGCCAGCAGCCAACATCTTGGACGGAGGCAAGAAGGCACTGAAGCTTTCTTT

abundance: .
d_gene: .
j_gene: TRBJ1-5
v_gene: TRBV30
CDR3aa: CAWSVLTGAAPQHF
CDR3nt: TGTGCCTGGAGTGTCTTAACCGGGGCCGCGCCCCAGCATTTT

abundance: once
d_gene: .
j_gene: TRBJ2-7
v_gene: TRBV6-5
CDR3aa: CASSYWYDEQYF
CDR3nt: TGTGCCAGCAGTTACTGGTATGACGAGCAGTACTTC

abundance: .
d_gene: .
j_gene: TRBJ1-1
v_gene: TRBV11-3
CDR3aa: CASSLGQGLGTEAFF
CDR3nt: TGTGCCAGCAGCTTAGGGCAGGGTCTGGGAACTGAAGCTTTCTTT

abundance: .
d_gene: .
j_gene: TRBJ2-1
v_gene: TRBV19
CDR3aa: CASSQNSGYEQFF
CDR3nt: TGTGCCAGTAGTCAAAACAGTGGATATGAGCAGTTCTTC

abundance: .
d_gene: .
j_gene: TRBJ1-1
v_gene: TRBV27
CDR3aa: CASSLGQRTEAFF
CDR3nt: TGTGCCAGCAGTTTAGGGCAGCGCACTGAAGCTTTCTTT

abundance: .
d_gene: .
j_gene: TRBJ2-5
v_gene: TRBV30
CDR3aa: CAWSVLSGAETQYF
CDR3nt: TGTGCCTGGAGTGTACTATCGGGGGCGGAGACCCAGTACTTC

abundance: .
d_gene: .
j_gene: TRBJ2-1
v_gene: TRBV7-9
CDR3aa: CASSLVGYNEQFF
CDR3nt: TGTGCCAGCAGCTTAGTGGGATACAATGAGCAGTTCTTC